These T cell receptor beta chains were read from a single sample in a study of monozygotic twins with inflammatory bowel disease. Each CDR3 protein gets one entry in TCRdb, which reprocessed the 5' RACE reads and gives no DNA. The listing contains 440,000 or so distinct CDR3 sequences. The sample taken for sequencing was blood. The receptors come from a human donor with ulcerative colitis or Crohn's disease, or a healthy co-twin of an affected twin (not recorded which). Both conserved end residues are part of each CDR3. Each record gives: V gene, J gene, CDR3 protein.

TRBV5-1	TRBJ2-3	CASSRWTSVSTDTQYF
TRBV30	TRBJ2-3	CAWRPRKGTSTDTQYF
TRBV7-2	TRBJ2-3	CASSLEGYPSTDTQYF
TRBV30	TRBJ2-5	CAWSAGRQETQYF
TRBV5-1	TRBJ1-1	CASSPGGWTEAFF
TRBV5-1	TRBJ2-2	CASSTGQRGTGELFF
TRBV20-1	TRBJ1-4	CSAREGIGEKLFF
TRBV20-1	TRBJ2-3	CSARDALSGASTDTQYF
TRBV5-6	TRBJ1-1	CASSRGAYLNTEAFF
TRBV12-3/TRBV12-4	TRBJ2-2	CASSSEAGGLTGELFF
TRBV29-1	TRBJ2-2	CSVANFGGFDTGELFF
TRBV7-9	TRBJ2-1	CASSLGVPYNEQFF
TRBV12-3/TRBV12-4	TRBJ2-7	CASSFGVADEQYF
TRBV2	TRBJ1-6	CASSGTLSSPLHF
TRBV18	TRBJ2-7	CASSSQRGPLYEQYF
TRBV24-1	TRBJ1-4	CATSGVGEEKLFF
TRBV5-5	TRBJ2-1	CASSAAGTNEFF
TRBV11-2	TRBJ1-3	CASSEGGSGNTIYF
TRBV20-1	TRBJ2-7	CSARLPDRPYEQYF
TRBV6-1	TRBJ1-1	CASSERGRGNTEAFF
TRBV5-4	TRBJ2-1	CASSLRLASIHNNEQFF
TRBV7-7	TRBJ2-1	CASSEDRDSYNEQFF
TRBV7-9	TRBJ2-3	CASSGTGLGGDTQYF
TRBV5-1	TRBJ2-1	CASSMDRGLDEQFF
TRBV7-2	TRBJ2-3	CASSPLAVSDTQYF
TRBV12-3/TRBV12-4	TRBJ2-5	CASSAPGQETQYF
TRBV6-1	TRBJ2-1	CASSQSSGGPYNEQFF
TRBV28	TRBJ1-3	CASSSRVTSGNTIYF
TRBV7-8	TRBJ2-1	CASSPRTGGTYNEQFF
TRBV12-3/TRBV12-4	TRBJ1-6	CASSLAPNRGGKYNSPLHF
TRBV18	TRBJ2-3	CASSPTAPTDTQYF
TRBV20-1	TRBJ2-4	CSARAAPRDRIYF
TRBV5-1	TRBJ1-2	CASSQGADYGYTF
TRBV5-1	TRBJ2-1	CASSLAGTGTYNEQFF
TRBV28	TRBJ2-5	CASSPGLDRVYQETQYF
TRBV7-6	TRBJ2-7	CASSLTGVTYEQYF
TRBV28	TRBJ2-7	CASSLLGKAYEQYF
TRBV28	TRBJ2-7	CASSLPSSGGRNEQYF
TRBV25-1	TRBJ2-5	CASAGAKTQYF
TRBV28	TRBJ1-2	CASSRTGSNYGYTF
TRBV5-4	TRBJ2-1	CASSFGGLDVYNEQFF
TRBV19	TRBJ1-6	CASRTGDSPLHF
TRBV7-7	TRBJ2-3	CASSLDIRADTQYF
TRBV19	TRBJ1-1	CASSYNRWGDTEAFF
TRBV13	TRBJ2-7	CASSLTAGTEAYEQYF
TRBV5-1	TRBJ1-2	CASSLAPLQGNYGYTF
TRBV9	TRBJ1-1	CASSLKDRGWNTEAFF
TRBV6-2/TRBV6-3	TRBJ2-7	CASTTRGTGTGLYEQYF
TRBV27	TRBJ2-1	CASSLMGGVGNEQFF
TRBV7-9	TRBJ2-1	CACRTGPKSNEQFF